Below, 26 T cell receptor beta chains from the same sample are listed, as sequenced in a study of T-cell memory formation after mild COVID-19 (dated by TCRdb to about 2021). Libraries were prepared through 5' RACE. The sample was run on an Illumina NovaSeq 6000. TCRdb passed the public sequencing reads through fastp at Q25 and MiXCR, retaining productive beta sequences. Duplicate CDR3 protein sequences are folded into a single record with the most common DNA and genes. For this sample there are about 49,000 distinct CDR3 sequences; roughly 27% appear just once. The ten largest clones take up about 45% of the sample. Sequencing was carried out using PBMCs or a T cell subset sorted from them (not recorded which). The receptors originated from a young man who had mild COVID-19 (a few samples of this study predate the infection). The sample titles of this study are shuffled in the database, so cell type and time point are left out; the donor was told from shared clones.

Comment on this clonotype: The CDR3 does not close with the conserved phenylalanine or tryptophan, likely indicating a read error. The rearrangement joins TRBV7-9 to TRBJ2-1; D possibly corresponds to TRBD2 (6 bases). Per germline, CDR1 SEHNR and CDR2 FQNEAQ (reference sequence). This CDR3 has 16 residues. The V end was cut by 2 bases, the J end by 10 bases, with 21 bases between. In DNA form, the CDR3 reads TGTGCCAGCAGCTTATGGCGGCGGGGTCTGGACACAGAGCAGTTCTAC. It yields the protein CASSLWRRGLDTEQFY.

This clonotype was observed a few times. The CDR3 sequence is CASSPPGPGDEQFF. CDR3 DNA sequence: TGTGCCAGCAGTCCCCCGGGACCCGGGGATGAGCAGTTCTTC. The genes are TRBV6-5 and TRBJ2-1; D assignment may be TRBD1 or TRBD2 (5 bases each). CDR3 length: 14 residues. Trimming removed 5 bases from V and 8 bases from J, with 16 bases in between. The germline gives CDR1 MNHEY, CDR2 SVGAGI.

The rearrangement joins TRBV20-1 to TRBJ2-1; 8 nucleotides align to TRBD2. The CDR3 runs to 15 residues. The junction had 9 bases not matched to a gene; V was cut back by 0 bases and J by 8 bases. Germline lookup yields CDR1 DFQATT and CDR2 SNEGSKA (reference sequence). The CDR3 here is CSARDTGGAVDEQFF. The CDR3, as DNA: TGCAGTGCTAGAGATACCGGGGGGGCCGTCGATGAGCAGTTCTTC.

This clonotype came up a few times. V and J are TRBV12-3 or TRBV12-4 and TRBJ1-5; D gene uncertain. The CDR3 loop spans 13 amino acids. Trimming stripped 3 bases from V and 10 bases from J, with 13 bases between. CDR3 sequence: CASSFGVLSPQHF. CDR3 sequence (DNA): TGTGCCAGCAGTTTCGGGGTTCTTTCACCCCAGCATTTT.

This sequence joins TRBV5-1 and TRBJ1-2; no definite D call. Per the germline V gene, CDR1 is SGHRS and CDR2 is YFSETQ. The length of the CDR3 is 12 residues. V gave up 0 bases and J gave up 7 bases, with 7 bases separating them. The CDR3 is CASSLGWSGYTF. The CDR3 nucleotides read TGCGCCAGCAGCTTGGGGTGGAGTGGCTACACCTTC.

In its sample, this clonotype was seen a few times. An end of the junction differs from the germline gene, which may be a read error. The chain carries TRBV2 and TRBJ2-2; D gene unclear. Germline CDR1 reads SNHLY; CDR2 reads FYNNEI. This CDR3 contains 14 residues. CDR3 protein: CASSEEASTGELFF. The CDR3 DNA reads as TGTGCCAGCAGCGAAGAGGCATCCACCGGGGAGCTGTTTTTT.

This clonotype has just a few counts. The genes are TRBV6-5 and TRBJ2-1; D unresolved. The V end lost 2 bases, the J end lost 1 base, and 9 bases lay between the germline ends. From germline, CDR1 is MNHEY and CDR2 SVGAGI. The CDR3 spans 15 residues. CDR3 protein: CASSYGVESYNEQFF. Here the CDR3 DNA reads TGTGCCAGCAGTTACGGGGTCGAGTCCTACAATGAGCAGTTCTTC.

This clonotype was seen a handful of times. The chain links TRBV5-1 to TRBJ2-1; no clear D. CDR3 length: 15 residues. The V end lost 4 bases, the J end lost 0 bases, and 11 bases lay between the germline ends. Germline values: CDR1 SGHRS, CDR2 YFSETQ. The CDR3 DNA follows: TGCGCCAGCAGCCTGAAGGTGGACTCCTACAATGAGCAGTTCTTC. Its protein product is CASSLKVDSYNEQFF.

The chain has TRBV20-1 and TRBJ2-7; perhaps TRBD2 as D (6 bases). Germline V CDR1 and CDR2: DFQATT, SNEGSKA (reference sequence). The ends were cut back, 1 base at V and 2 bases at J, with 9 bases in the middle. CDR3 length: 13 amino acids. CDR3 amino acids: CSARGGGAYEQYF. CDR3 nucleotide sequence: TGCAGTGCTAGAGGTGGCGGGGCCTACGAGCAGTACTTC.

This clonotype was detected only a few times. V usage is TRBV7-2 and J usage is TRBJ2-1; maybe TRBD1 (5 bases). Per germline, CDR1 SGHTA and CDR2 FQGNSA. The CDR3 sequence is 15 residues long. V lost 2 bases, J lost 7 bases, and 15 bases lay in between. CDR3 region: CASSLLQVVRNEQFF. The CDR3 nucleotides read TGTGCCAGCAGCTTATTACAGGTGGTAAGGAATGAGCAGTTCTTC. Full variable domain (outside the CDR3, taken from reference TRBV7-2 and TRBJ2-1): GAGVSQSPSNKVTEKGKDVELRCDPISGHTALYWYRQSLGQGLEFLIYFQGNSAPDKSGLPSDRFSAERTGGSVSTLTIQRTQQEDSAVYLCASSLLQVVRNEQFFGPGTRLTVL.

The chain links TRBV25-1 to TRBJ2-1, with unresolved D. CDR3 length equals 16 residues. Trimming took 4 bases from V and 4 from J, leaving 17 bases between them. Germline CDR1 is MGHDK and CDR2 is SYGVNS. The CDR3: CASSAQDGRQYNEQFF. CDR3 DNA: TGTGCCAGCAGTGCCCAGGACGGACGTCAATACAATGAGCAGTTCTTC.

This chain joins TRBV7-3 and TRBJ2-3, with TRBD2 identical over 11 bases. V was clipped by 0 bases and J by 2 bases; unmatched bases: 4. There are 17 residues in the CDR3. CDR1 and CDR2 from the germline V gene are SGHTA and FQGTGA. The CDR3 DNA reads as TGTGCCAGCAGCTTAACTCGACTAGCGGGGTACACAGATACGCAGTATTTT. Protein: CASSLTRLAGYTDTQYF.

This clonotype has just one count. A junction boundary mismatches the germline segment, possibly from a read error. The chain recombines TRBV9 with TRBJ2-1; no clear D gene. Germline CDR1 reads SGDLS; CDR2 reads YYNGEE. The CDR3 length is 11 residues. The CDR3 is CVSSVDNEQFF. CDR3 coding DNA: TGTGTCAGCAGCGTAGATAATGAGCAGTTCTTC.

The chain combines TRBV29-1 with TRBJ2-5, with TRBD1 matching 7 bases. Germline V gene data show CDR1 as SQVTM and CDR2 as ANQGSEA. Trimming at V came to 1 base and at J to 2 bases, leaving 7 bases not matched to a gene. CDR3 length: 15 residues. The CDR3 coding sequence is TGCAGCGTTGAAGTGCGTGGACAGGCACAAGAGACCCAGTACTTC. This sequence encodes CSVEVRGQAQETQYF. The full variable domain, in which reference TRBV29-1 and TRBJ2-5 provide the parts outside the CDR3, is SAVISQKPSRDICQRGTSLTIQCQVDSQVTMMFWYRQQPGQSLTLIATANQGSEATYESGFVIDKFPISRPNLTFSTLTVSNMSPEDSSIYLCSVEVRGQAQETQYFGPGTRLLVL.

This clonotype occurred a few times. This chain uses TRBV30 with TRBJ2-5, with a possible D match to TRBD2 (6 bases). Germline V gene data show CDR1 as GTSNPN and CDR2 as SVGIG (reference sequence). V lost 3 bases and J lost 3, with 8 bases in between. The CDR3 spans 12 residues. The CDR3 region is CAWRGLEETQYF. The DNA for the CDR3 is TGTGCCTGGAGGGGACTGGAAGAGACCCAGTACTTC.

This clonotype has a count of ten or more. V gene TRBV27 combines with J gene TRBJ2-3; D remains ambiguous. Trimming cost V 2 bases and J 2 bases, with 5 bases left between them. Germline V CDR1 and CDR2: MNHEY, SMNVEV (reference sequence). The CDR3 spans 13 residues. CDR3 in DNA: TGTGCCAGCAGTTTACAAGTCACAGATACGCAGTATTTT. This encodes CASSLQVTDTQYF.

V and J are TRBV12-3 or TRBV12-4 and TRBJ2-3, with 10 positions matching TRBD2. The length of the CDR3 is 16 residues. J lost 9 bases, V lost 5 bases, and 14 bases had no gene match. The CDR3 loop is CASSPSGGAFVDTQYF. The CDR3 region has the DNA TGTGCCAGCAGTCCGAGCGGGGGGGCCTTTGTAGACACGCAGTATTTT.

The chain combines TRBV27 with TRBJ2-3; 7 bases are a match to TRBD2. Per germline, CDR1 MNHEY and CDR2 SMNVEV (reference sequence). V was clipped by 7 bases and J by 2 bases; unmatched bases: 6. The CDR3 runs 14 residues. In DNA, the CDR3 is TGTGCCAGCATGGGGACTACCTTCACAGATACGCAGTATTTT. Translating gives CASMGTTFTDTQYF.

This chain connects TRBV6-5 to TRBJ2-1, with D possibly being TRBD2 (6 bases). Between the trimmed V and J ends, which lost 0 bases and 9 bases, there was a span of 12 bases. CDR3 length: 14 amino acids. Germline V lookup: CDR1 MNHEY, CDR2 SVGAGI. CDR3 in amino acids: CASSYSTSSPEQFF. The CDR3 DNA is TGTGCCAGCAGTTACTCGACTAGTTCTCCTGAGCAGTTCTTC.

The chain has TRBV24-1 and TRBJ2-1; unclear D gene. Trimming took off 6 bases at V and 6 bases at J, with 5 bases between the two ends. The germline V gene has CDR1 KGHDR and CDR2 SFDVKD. The CDR3 consists of 11 residues. As DNA, the CDR3 is TGTGCCACCAGTTGGGGCAATGAGCAGTTCTTC. It specifies CATSWGNEQFF.

The V and J genes are TRBV27 and TRBJ2-7, with 9 nucleotides matching TRBD1. The length of the CDR3 is 14 residues. The V segment lost 5 bases and the J segment 4 bases; nucleotides outside the gene matches: 6. Germline assignment: CDR1 MNHEY and CDR2 SMNVEV (reference sequence). The CDR3 DNA sequence: TGTGCCAGCAGTCCTGGACAGGGGAAGTACGAGCAGTACGTC. This translates into CASSPGQGKYEQYV.

The V gene is TRBV2, the J gene TRBJ1-1; D not certain. Trimming left V 2 bases short and J 1 base short, with 5 bases between. This CDR3 is built from 13 residues. The V gene's germline CDR1 is SNHLY and CDR2 FYNNEI. The CDR3 DNA is TGTGCCAGCAGTGAACGGGGGAACACTGAAGCTTTCTTT. Translation: CASSERGNTEAFF. The full variable domain, its missing parts supplied by reference TRBV2 and TRBJ1-1, is EPEVTQTPSHQVTQMGQEVILRCVPISNHLYFYWYRQILGQKVEFLVSFYNNEISEKSEIFDDQFSVERPDGSNFTLKIRSTKLEDSAMYFCASSERGNTEAFFGQGTRLTVV.

This clonotype was recorded many times. The CDR3 region has the DNA TGTGCCAGCAGTGCCGGGACAGGGCTTTACGAGCAGTACTTC. Amino acid sequence: CASSAGTGLYEQYF. The gene calls are TRBV12-3 or TRBV12-4 and TRBJ2-7; TRBD1 matches 9 bases. The ends lost 5 bases at V and 4 bases at J; junction bases unmatched: 6. The CDR3 spans 14 residues.

This clonotype appeared a few times. This chain uses TRBV7-8 with TRBJ1-6; D is perhaps TRBD1 (5 bases). V was shortened by 5 bases and J by 2 bases, with 13 bases between the two germline ends. The germline V gene has CDR1 SGHVS and CDR2 FQNEAQ. The CDR3 length is 16 residues. The CDR3 DNA sequence: TGTGCCAGCAGCCCTCGAGAGGGACCCTATAATTCACCCCTCCACTTT. This sequence encodes CASSPREGPYNSPLHF.

The DNA of the CDR3 is TGTGCCAGCAGCGTAGAGGCAGATTCCTACGAGCAGTACTTC. Protein: CASSVEADSYEQYF. The V and J genes are TRBV9 and TRBJ2-7; unclear D gene. The V and J ends lost 0 bases and 1 base respectively, with 8 bases between them. Germline loops: CDR1 SGDLS, CDR2 YYNGEE. There are 14 residues in the CDR3.

CDR3: CASSPRRSNQPQHF. The CDR3 DNA follows: TGTGCCAGCAGTCCCCGCCGAAGCAATCAGCCCCAGCATTTT. The chain combines TRBV6-5 with TRBJ1-5; D is uncertain. Germline-derived CDR1 and CDR2 are MNHEY and SVGAGI. The V end was cut by 5 bases, the J end by 1 base, with 9 bases between. This CDR3 region has 14 residues.